The present T cell receptor beta chain was sequenced within a study of OX40 agonist ivuxolimab in advanced cancers. The method was immunoSEQ multiplex PCR; TCRdb's version includes in-frame clones alone and lacks a portion of them. This sample has about 63,000 clones, with about 89% found just once. The V gene lost 1 base and the J gene lost 0 bases, with 9 bases spanning the gap. Germline V gene data show CDR1 as SEHNR and CDR2 as FQNEAQ (reference sequence). The CDR3 contains 15 residues. The sequence came from an adult with an advanced solid tumor such as melanoma, head and neck, liver or kidney cancer. The chain has TRBV7-9 and TRBJ1-1; a weak D match, TRBD1 (5 bases). Specimen: CD4+ or CD8+ T cells sorted from blood, collected in a trial of the OX40 agonist ivuxolimab. The CDR3 region has the DNA TGTGCCAGCAGCTTAGTGGGGGATGTGAACACTGAAGCTTTCTTT. Encoded protein: CASSLVGDVNTEAFF. Filled out from reference TRBV7-9 and TRBJ1-1, the complete variable domain reads DTGVSQNPRHKITKRGQNVTFRCDPISEHNRLYWYRQTLGQGPEFLTYFQNEAQLEKSRLLSDRFSAERPKGSFSTLEIQRTEQGDSAMYLCASSLVGDVNTEAFFGQGTRLTVV.